The T cell receptor beta chain under discussion was sequenced for a study of cytomegalovirus exposure and HLA in healthy donors. CDR3 size: 18 residues. V was pared by 7 bases and J by 0 bases, with 23 bases between. CDR1 is SGDLS and CDR2 is YYNGEE in the germline V gene. The method was immunoSEQ multiplex PCR; TCRdb's version includes in-frame clones alone and lacks a portion of them. The repertoire holds hundreds of thousands of clones, with more than 75% as singletons. Sequencing was done on a sample of PBMCs. The receptor was derived from a man aged 18 to 29 in good health and CMV-seronegative. The J gene is TRBJ2-4, the V gene TRBV9, with D perhaps matching TRBD2 (6 bases). The CDR3 region is CASPRRGGGLLAKNIQYF. The CDR3 DNA follows: TGTGCCAGCCCCCGGCGGGGAGGAGGACTTCTAGCCAAAAACATTCAGTACTTC.